This passage covers 5 T cell receptor beta chains from one sample sequenced in a study of tumor-infiltrating lymphocytes in primary liver carcinoma (dated by TCRdb to the late 2010s). The run used an Illumina HiSeq 2500. A constant-region primer and ProtoScript II reverse transcriptase were used to reverse-transcribe TCRbeta-specific cDNA from about 0.55 ug total RNA. The TCRbeta libraries were prepared through three rounds of nested multiplex PCR following a slightly modified ARM-PCR procedure. The first two PCR rounds used multiplex TRBV1-TRBV30 forward primers with a Cbeta reverse primer, each for about 11 cycles. In-frame beta chains were kept once TCRdb had trimmed the public reads at Q25 with fastp and called clones with MiXCR. CDR3 protein sequences are deduplicated, and each keeps its most common genes and DNA. The sample has around 170,000 distinct CDR3 sequences on record, 60% of them singletons. The ten biggest clones cover around 74% of the sample.

Blood RNA was extracted from unsorted whole blood using TRIzol reagent, and germline DNA was obtained with the DNeasy Blood & Tissue kit. Sequencing was done on a sample of peripheral blood. These receptors originate from a man in his forties or fifties with primary liver carcinoma and hepatitis B virus infection.

A remark on this clonotype: A read error may produce the germline difference seen at one junction end. This chain links TRBV6-6 with TRBJ2-5; D gene uncertain. The CDR3 extends over 14 amino acids. Germline CDR1 is MNHNY and CDR2 is SVGAGI (reference sequence). CDR3 bases: TGTGTCAGCAGGTCTCTGGGGTACCAAGAGACCCAGTACTTC. Amino acid sequence: CVSRSLGYQETQYF.

This clonotype was seen a few times. V is TRBV7-9 and J is TRBJ2-7; unclear D gene. V dropped 5 bases and J dropped 7 bases, with 9 bases sitting between them. This CDR3 contains 11 residues. Per germline, CDR1 SEHNR and CDR2 FQNEAQ (reference sequence). The CDR3 is CASSGMGEQYF. CDR3 in DNA: TGTGCCAGCAGCGGTATGGGGGAGCAGTACTTC.

This clonotype has ten or more counts. The chain uses TRBV29-1 and TRBJ2-3; D is perhaps TRBD1 (7 bases). CDR3 length: 14 amino acids. V lost 7 bases and J 3 bases, leaving 17 bases between the germline ends. CDR1 is SQVTM, CDR2 ANQGSEA, per germline. CDR3: CSGGGGYLTDTQYF. CDR3 bases: TGCAGCGGCGGAGGGGGCTACCTAACAGATACGCAGTATTTT.

This clonotype was observed a single time. The junction does not match germline at one end; this may be a read error. V usage is TRBV6-1 and J usage is TRBJ1-5; D perhaps matches TRBD1 (5 bases). The CDR3 is 14 amino acids. CDR1 is MNHNS, CDR2 SASEGT, per germline. CDR3 coding DNA: TGTGCCAGCGGTGAGCTGCCAGGGAATCAGCCCCAGCATTTT. Encoded protein: CASGELPGNQPQHF.

The rearrangement uses TRBV6-1 and TRBJ2-7; 8 bases map to TRBD1. The CDR3 runs 15 residues. Looked up from germline, CDR1 is MNHNS and CDR2 is SASEGT. Trimming removed 7 bases from V and 4 bases from J; junction bases left unmatched: 12. The CDR3 DNA reads TGTGCCAGCACGATAACCGGGACAGGCGCTTACGAGCAGTACTTC. The encoded protein is CASTITGTGAYEQYF.